This T cell receptor beta chain was documented in a study of molecular identifiers for immune sequencing clone quantification. Study context: Five portions were made in replicates from RNA of roughly 20,000 or 100,000 naive CD8 cells, and four underwent sequencing. Study-wide results and limits: It was shown that clones above 20 RNA copies held over 99% of effector molecules, but under 1% in naive cells.

Trimming took off 1 base at V and 3 bases at J, with 9 bases between the two ends. CDR1 is SQVTM, CDR2 ANQGSEA, per germline. This CDR3 is built from 13 residues. Turning to this clonotype: Its antigen is still unknown.

Naive CD8 sequencing libraries were generated from 20,000 to 1,000,000 sorted cells, with 10%, 30% or 50% RNA as input. Naive CD8 T cells were picked out by sorting for CD8+CD4-CCR7+CD45RA+. TCRdb passed the PCR reads through MiXCR, listing each CDR3 protein once. The table shows 85,000 to 130,000 distinct CDR3 sequences, with roughly a third occurring only once. This chain links TRBV29-1 with TRBJ1-2; D remains ambiguous. Sequenced input: naive CD8+ T cells from blood, with Jurkat cell RNA spiked in. Noted subset: FACS-sorted CD8+CD4-CCR7+CD45RA+ naive T cells. The TCR sequence derives from a human donor in good health. Some libraries in this study had Jurkat cell RNA spiked in. This CDR3 reads CSVEGVRYYGYTF. CDR3 sequence (DNA): TGCAGCGTTGAAGGGGTCCGCTACTATGGCTACACCTTC.